The following is a TCR beta chain sequence with its context. Seattle's enrolled individuals joined amid active infection and were then monitored longitudinally. From germline, CDR1 is MNHEY and CDR2 SVGAGI. The CDR3 spans 14 residues. V dropped 6 bases and J dropped 2 bases, with 13 bases sitting between them. The entry originates in a study of blood T cell repertoires in COVID-19. Study as a whole: There were acute and convalescent COVID-19 samples, and they came from the United States, Italy and Spain. From T cells, B-cell-depleted T cells, or PBMCs came the material, which was cDNA or gDNA.

In the original analysis: From reference gene primer amplification, estimates of nucleated cell counts were derived. Sequencing used immunoSEQ multiplex PCR; TCRdb keeps in-frame clones, though not all of them. V, J and clone size were drawn from that table, and D and trimming were deduced from the DNA. Of about 140,000 clones listed, around 90% are singletons. The sample taken for sequencing was peripheral blood. The gene calls are TRBV6-5 and TRBJ1-1, with a tentative D call TRBD1 (6 bases). The receptor was derived from a human donor with COVID-19, enrolled during active disease. The donor label of this sample is uncertain. For the CDR3, the DNA is TGTGCCAGCAGACTGTCAGGGACAAACACTGAAGCTTTCTTT. Translating gives CASRLSGTNTEAFF.